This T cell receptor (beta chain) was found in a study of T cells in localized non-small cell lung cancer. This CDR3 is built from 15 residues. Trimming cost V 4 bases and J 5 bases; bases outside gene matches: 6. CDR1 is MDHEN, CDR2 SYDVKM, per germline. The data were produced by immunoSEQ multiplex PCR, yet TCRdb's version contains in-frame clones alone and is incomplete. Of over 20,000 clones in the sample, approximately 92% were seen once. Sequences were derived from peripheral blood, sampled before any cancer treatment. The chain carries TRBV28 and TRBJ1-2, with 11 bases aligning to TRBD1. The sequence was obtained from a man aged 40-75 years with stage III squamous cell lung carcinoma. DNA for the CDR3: TGTGCCAGCAGTTCAGGACAGGGGGCGGTGTATGGCTACACCTTC. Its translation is CASSSGQGAVYGYTF.